The 3 T cell receptor beta chains below come from one sample, sequenced in a study of Tregs in tolerant kidney transplant recipients. Sequencing was performed with immunoSEQ multiplex PCR; in TCRdb, only in-frame clones are kept and a portion is missing. The data hold under 300,000 clones, with around 82% observed a single time. The sample comprised CD4+ T cells from blood. The receptors derive from a human donor in good health.

This chain links TRBV2 with TRBJ1-3; D gene ambiguous. The germline V gene encodes CDR1 SNHLY and CDR2 FYNNEI. CDR3 length: 13 amino acids. The ends were cut back, 5 bases at V and 0 bases at J, with 5 bases in the middle. The CDR3 protein is CASSLFSGNTIYF. The CDR3 DNA is TGTGCCAGCAGTCTTTTCTCTGGAAACACCATATATTTT.

This sequence joins TRBV5-4 and TRBJ2-3, with 10 bases matching TRBD2. The CDR3 loop spans 16 amino acids. The ends lost 0 bases at V and 2 bases at J; junction bases unmatched: 3. Per the germline V gene, CDR1 is SGHNT and CDR2 is YYREEE (reference sequence). The CDR3 DNA sequence: TGTGCCAGCAGCTTGGGGCTAGCGGGAGCCACAGATACGCAGTATTTT. Translated, it gives CASSLGLAGATDTQYF. The variable domain in full, with the rest retrieved from reference TRBV5-4 and TRBJ2-3, is ETGVTQSPTHLIKTRGQQVTLRCSSQSGHNTVSWYQQALGQGPQFIFQYYREEENGRGNFPPRFSGLQFPNYSSELNVNALELDDSALYLCASSLGLAGATDTQYFGPGTRLTVL.

The V and J genes are TRBV6-4 and TRBJ2-7, with D possibly being TRBD1 or TRBD2 (6 bases each). This CDR3 has 14 amino acids. The germline V and J ends were trimmed by 5 bases and 7 bases, with 18 bases remaining between them. The germline gives CDR1 MRHNA, CDR2 SNTAGT. As DNA, the CDR3 is TGTGCCAGCAGTCTGGGGGCGGGACGCGGGGAGCAGTACTTC. Translating gives CASSLGAGRGEQYF.